Reported below is one T cell receptor beta chain. Its antigen is not yet known. The record has no base qualities; no much larger clone is one base away. The collaborating institutions used their own protocols to collect whole blood in K2EDTA tubes. Collaborator samples were shipped for TCRbeta analysis as frozen whole blood, isolated PBMCs, or DNA extracted from either sample type. V lost 7 bases and J lost 6 bases, and the count of bases not matched to a germline gene is 9. From cysteine to phenylalanine, the CDR3 is 13 amino acids long. CDR3 DNA only is kept here, 39 bases in frame from base 1. The germline V gene provides CDR1 SQVTM and CDR2 ANQGSEA. This sample was taken from a study of blood T cell repertoires in COVID-19 (dated by TCRdb to about 2020). Looking at the study overall: Samples from collaborators originated in the United States, Italy and Spain and spanned both the acute and convalescent phases of COVID-19. The material from the prospective study consisted of cDNA or gDNA derived from T cells, B-cell-depleted T cells, or PBMCs. The dataset comprised deeply sampled blood TCRbeta repertoires from subjects exposed to, actively infected with, or recovered from COVID-19. The repertoires were made available in a free public database intended to serve as a resource for research on the immune response to SARS-CoV-2. The samples were drawn from two sources: the first 160 participants of the ongoing ImmuneRACE study, and 1,000 to 1,500 subjects contributed by 6 global collaborators. Sample metadata almost always included a de-identified subject ID, COVID-19 status, age in years and sex. Where HLA class I and class II types were available, the types were taken from metadata supplied by the sample provider, not from assay-based typing. Beyond this particular receptor, the publication reports: How much clinical and demographic metadata was included differed by source and by participant, and the metadata was provided uncurated.

TCRbeta CDR3 regions were amplified from genomic DNA using the immunoSEQ Assay, a bias-controlled multiplex PCR. As for the original processing: Within the assay, amplification of reference gene primers was used to estimate how many nucleated cells each sample contained. To quantify the absolute abundance of each unique TCRbeta CDR3 rearrangement, sequence reads were collapsed and filtered. For each sample, productive Simpson clonality was calculated by taking the square root of Simpson's diversity index across productive rearrangements. This immuneACCESS table, as held by TCRdb, lists in-frame sequences with V and J called but not all clones. Of the missing ones, under half trace to an unresolved V gene in checked studies; the others have no known cause. That table furnishes V, J and clone size, whereas the DNA furnished D and trimming. The sample table contains around 700,000 clones; only one count was recorded for over 80% of them. The ten largest clones represent about 0.26% of the sample.

Source material: peripheral blood. This receptor chain uses TRBV29-1 and TRBJ1-1, with 9 bases matching TRBD1. The clonotype was recovered from a woman younger than 30 with acute or convalescent COVID-19. The CDR3 corresponds to CSAPTGGNAEAFF. The base sequence is TGCAGCGCCCCCACAGGGGGCAACGCTGAAGCTTTCTTT.